Below, 8 T cell receptor beta chains from the same sample are listed, as sequenced in a study of radiation and T cells in renal cell carcinoma. TCRdb keeps only in-frame clones here, not all; method: immunoSEQ multiplex PCR. In the table there are tens of thousands of clones, 75% to 90% of which are singletons. The time point is: blood 4 weeks post-SBRT, at nephrectomy. As for treatment: 15 Gy SBRT to primary tumor, nephrectomy 4 weeks later. The input for sequencing was blood, taken from a patient whose treatment included radiotherapy and nephrectomy. The receptor source for this set is an older woman with renal cell carcinoma.

The chain combines TRBV27 with TRBJ2-7; a possible D gene is TRBD2 (7 bases). The CDR3 length is 15 residues. The germline V and J ends were trimmed by 3 bases and 0 bases, with 12 bases remaining between them. Germline-derived CDR1 and CDR2 are MNHEY and SMNVEV (reference sequence). CDR3 loop: CASSFGGPLSYEQYF. DNA for the CDR3: TGTGCCAGCAGTTTCGGGGGGCCTCTCTCCTACGAGCAGTACTTC.

The chain couples TRBV6-5 to TRBJ1-6; TRBD1 agrees at 9 bases. The germline V gene encodes CDR1 MNHEY and CDR2 SVGAGI. The J segment lost 7 bases and the V segment lost 9 bases, leaving 7 bases of the junction unmatched. The CDR3 spans 14 residues. The CDR3 spells CASGRGQGNSPLHF. The CDR3 DNA reads TGTGCCAGTGGGCGAGGACAGGGGAATTCACCCCTCCACTTT.

The rearrangement links TRBV7-3 to TRBJ1-2; possibly TRBD1 for D (6 bases). CDR3 length equals 13 residues. Germline V gene sequence: CDR1 SGHTA, CDR2 FQGTGA. The V end was cut by 3 bases, the J end by 8 bases, with 13 bases between. For the CDR3, the DNA is TGTGCCAGCAGCTTTTTTGGGGGCGAGGGCTACACCTTC. Protein: CASSFFGGEGYTF. Full variable domain (remainder filled in from reference TRBV7-3 and TRBJ1-2): GAGVSQTPSNKVTEKGKYVELRCDPISGHTALYWYRQSLGQGPEFLIYFQGTGAADDSGLPNDRFFAVRPEGSVSTLKIQRTERGDSAVYLCASSFFGGEGYTFGSGTRLTVV.

The genes are TRBV5-1 and TRBJ1-1; D remains ambiguous. V was cut by 4 bases and J by 2 bases, with 12 bases left in between. CDR1 is SGHRS and CDR2 is YFSETQ in the germline V gene. CDR3 length: 14 residues. CDR3: CASSVGSGNTEAFF. DNA of the CDR3: TGCGCCAGCAGCGTGGGGTCCGGAAACACTGAAGCTTTCTTT.

This sequence joins TRBV27 and TRBJ2-7, with a possible D match to TRBD1 (5 bases). Germline-derived CDR1 and CDR2 are MNHEY and SMNVEV (reference sequence). Trimming removed 3 bases at V and 0 bases at J, with 9 bases between. CDR3 length: 14 amino acids. This chain's CDR3 is CASSLTAPSYEQYF. The CDR3 DNA reads TGTGCCAGCAGTTTGACAGCCCCCTCCTACGAGCAGTACTTC.

The V gene is TRBV5-1, the J gene TRBJ1-4; 8 nucleotides agree with TRBD1. The V segment lost 0 bases and the J segment 5 bases; nucleotides outside the gene matches: 3. The CDR3 consists of 15 residues. Germline values: CDR1 SGHRS, CDR2 YFSETQ. The CDR3 DNA sequence: TGCGCCAGCAGCTTGGCCAGGACAGGGAATGAAAAACTGTTTTTT. It is translated as CASSLARTGNEKLFF.

This clone was found once. The chain couples TRBV21-1 to TRBJ2-7; the table names TRBD2, a call not compared with the DNA. TRBV21-1 is a listed pseudogene. The CDR3 runs to 19 residues. The CDR3 here is CASSKAGRGPTFGTYEQYF. The DNA for the CDR3 is TGTGCCAGCAGCAAAGCAGGGCGGGGACCGACCTTTGGCACCTACGAGCAGTACTTC.

Only a few counts were recorded for this clone. The J gene is TRBJ1-6, the V gene TRBV7-9; 7 bases are shared with TRBD1. The CDR3 covers 16 residues. The V segment lost 2 bases and the J segment 7 bases; nucleotides outside the gene matches: 8. Germline V CDR1 and CDR2: SEHNR, FQNEAQ (reference sequence). CDR3 nucleotides: TGTGCCAGCAGCTTATCATCGGGACAGATAAATTCACCCCTCCACTTT. Amino acids: CASSLSSGQINSPLHF.